This TCR beta chain was sequenced for a study of shared clonotypes between healthy human individuals. Study-wide results and caveats: Among non-shared clonotypes, generation probabilities were lower than among those shared by all four donors.

A split of CD4+ cells into CD45RA+ naive and CD45RA-negative memory subsets was performed. This clone has a handful of counts. The antigen remains undetermined. Clones were read by immunoSEQ multiplex PCR, and TCRdb kept only the in-frame ones, dropping some. Of over a million clones listed, under 80% are singletons. The germline V and J ends were trimmed by 5 bases and 0 bases, with 11 bases remaining between them. Germline CDR1 GTSNPN, CDR2 SVGIG (reference sequence). This CDR3 has 15 residues. Sequenced material: memory CD4+ T cells sorted from blood. Subset indicated: CD45RA-negative fraction. The clonotype originates from a man aged 18 to 29 in good health. This chain links TRBV30 with TRBJ2-6; D perhaps matches TRBD2 (7 bases). CDR3 loop: CAWGGAPSGANVLTF. The CDR3 DNA reads as TGTGCCTGGGGGGGGGCCCCCTCTGGGGCCAACGTCCTGACTTTC.